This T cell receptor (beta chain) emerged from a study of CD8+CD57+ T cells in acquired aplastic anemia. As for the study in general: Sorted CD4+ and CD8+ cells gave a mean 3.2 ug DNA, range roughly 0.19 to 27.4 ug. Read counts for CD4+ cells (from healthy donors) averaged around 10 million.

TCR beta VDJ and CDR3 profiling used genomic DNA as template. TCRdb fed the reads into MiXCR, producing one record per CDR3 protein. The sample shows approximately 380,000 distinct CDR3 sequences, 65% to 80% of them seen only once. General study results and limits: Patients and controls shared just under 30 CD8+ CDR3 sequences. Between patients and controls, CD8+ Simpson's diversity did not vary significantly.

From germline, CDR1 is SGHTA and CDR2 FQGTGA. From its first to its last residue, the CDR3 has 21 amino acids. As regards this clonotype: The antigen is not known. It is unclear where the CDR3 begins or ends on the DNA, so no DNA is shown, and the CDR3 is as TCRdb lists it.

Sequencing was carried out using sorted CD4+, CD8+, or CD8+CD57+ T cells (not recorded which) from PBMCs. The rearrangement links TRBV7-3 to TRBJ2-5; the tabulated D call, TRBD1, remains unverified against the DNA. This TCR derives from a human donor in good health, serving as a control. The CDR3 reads CASSLRLVAFFGQGIQETQYF.